This is a list of T cell receptor beta chains from one sample in a study of beta chain features in type 1 diabetes. TCRdb's table, derived via immunoSEQ multiplex PCR, lists solely in-frame clones and lacks some. Found here are fewer than 650,000 clones, around 15% of them singletons; the top ten hold roughly 0.098%. The sequenced sample was naive CD4+ T cells from blood. All receptors come from a man aged 18 to 30 in good health. Each CDR3 is given with its conserved first and last residue. The order of the fields is D gene, clone size, V gene, J gene, CDR3 protein, CDR3 DNA. The D gene is left open where the match is weak. Only some rows state a clone size, as once, few, many or a class for expanded clones.

NA	NA	TRBV19	TRBJ1-1	CASSTRAGLEAFF	TGTGCCAGTAGTACTCGAGCGGGCCTTGAAGCTTTCTTT
NA	NA	TRBV20-1	TRBJ2-5	CSARGETQYF	TGCAGTGCTAGGGGGGAGACCCAGTACTTC
NA	few	TRBV7-2	TRBJ1-2	CASSLGSGQLYGYTF	TGTGCCAGCAGCTTAGGGTCGGGGCAGCTCTATGGCTACACCTTC
NA	NA	TRBV11-2	TRBJ2-3	CASSPIGTVADTQYF	TGTGCCAGCAGCCCGATCGGAACGGTCGCAGATACGCAGTATTTT
TRBD1	few	TRBV6-5	TRBJ1-1	CASSWDSIRGTEAFF	TGTGCCAGCAGTTGGGACAGCATCAGGGGCACTGAAGCTTTCTTT
TRBD1	NA	TRBV19	TRBJ2-6	CASLRGRQGPSSGANVLTF	TGTGCCAGTCTTAGGGGCCGACAGGGGCCGAGCTCTGGGGCCAACGTCCTGACTTTC
NA	few	TRBV27	TRBJ2-3	CASSWARPTDTQYF	TGTGCCAGCAGTTGGGCTAGACCCACAGATACGCAGTATTTT
TRBD2	NA	TRBV7-2	TRBJ2-3	CASSFRSGTSSDTQYF	TGTGCCAGCAGCTTCCGCTCCGGGACTAGTTCAGATACGCAGTATTTT
TRBD1	few	TRBV7-2	TRBJ1-5	CASSRDRDRRGPQHF	TGTGCCAGCAGCCGTGACAGGGATCGAAGGGGGCCCCAGCATTTT
TRBD1	NA	TRBV5-6	TRBJ1-5	CASGQGPNQPQHF	TGTGCCAGCGGACAGGGGCCAAATCAGCCCCAGCATTTT